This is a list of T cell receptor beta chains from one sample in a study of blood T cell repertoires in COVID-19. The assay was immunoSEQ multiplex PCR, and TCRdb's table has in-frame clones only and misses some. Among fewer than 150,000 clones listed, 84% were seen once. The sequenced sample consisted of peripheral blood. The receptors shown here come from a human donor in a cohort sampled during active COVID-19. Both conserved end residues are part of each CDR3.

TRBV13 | CASSSSVNTEAFF
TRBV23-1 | CASSPEPRTLRFF
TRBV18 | CASSPPGAWGGAVRETQYF
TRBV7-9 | CASSSHRDNTYEQYF
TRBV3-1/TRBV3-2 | CASSQVEGNTEAFF
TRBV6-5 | CASSQDRPGELFF
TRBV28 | CATLRTGSTEAFF
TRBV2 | CASSESTTGTLTSPFQETQYF
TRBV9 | CASSAGDSSYEQYF
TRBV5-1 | CASSPGQIMNTEAFF
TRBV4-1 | CASSLPEGSGANVLTF
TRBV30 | CAWHPRDRVSYEQYF
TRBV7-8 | CASSALPEYEQYF
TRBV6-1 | CASSARAGGSNQPQHF
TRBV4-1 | CASSQDGASGGKTYEQYF
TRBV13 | CASSRQGEAFF
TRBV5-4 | CASSLGGDEQFF
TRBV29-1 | CSVLMNTEAFF